These 18 T cell receptor beta chains originate from one sample sequenced in a study of T cell changes during pregnancy in multiple sclerosis. Only in-frame clones appear in the TCRdb table, and some are missing; sequencing was by immunoSEQ multiplex PCR. The sample lists about 40,000 clones, approximately 94% occurring once. This specimen consisted of peripheral blood, obtained in the third trimester of pregnancy. These receptors were collected from a female donor with multiple sclerosis, enrolled in a pregnancy study.

The chain recombines TRBV5-5 with TRBJ2-1; no reliable D call. V was cut by 4 bases and J by 10 bases, with 9 bases left in between. CDR1 and CDR2 from the germline V gene are SGHKS and YYEKEE (reference sequence). The CDR3 length is 11 residues. CDR3 in DNA: TGTGCCAGCAGCCCCGAGTGGGAGCAGTTCTTC. Encoded protein: CASSPEWEQFF. The whole variable domain, remainder taken from reference TRBV5-5 and TRBJ2-1, is DAGVTQSPTHLIKTRGQQVTLRCSPISGHKSVSWYQQVLGQGPQFIFQYYEKEERGRGNFPDRFSARQFPNYSSELNVNALLLGDSALYLCASSPEWEQFFGPGTRLTVL.

This chain links TRBV7-2 with TRBJ2-1; D remains ambiguous. This CDR3 has 15 amino acids. V shed 0 bases and J shed 0 bases, with 6 bases lying between them. Germline loops: CDR1 SGHTA, CDR2 FQGNSA. The CDR3 nucleotides read TGTGCCAGCAGCTTAGCGGTCAGCTCCTACAATGAGCAGTTCTTC. Amino acid sequence: CASSLAVSSYNEQFF.

The chain carries TRBV19 and TRBJ1-2; D gene ambiguous. Germline V CDR1 and CDR2: LNHDA, SQIVND (reference sequence). Trimming removed 3 bases from V and 8 bases from J, with 10 bases in between. This CDR3 is 12 amino acids long. The CDR3 region is CASSIGAGGYTF. CDR3 sequence (DNA): TGTGCCAGTAGTATCGGCGCCGGGGGCTACACCTTC.

This clone was found once. V is TRBV19 and J is TRBJ2-5; TRBD2 aligns across 10 bases. The V gene's germline CDR1 is LNHDA and CDR2 SQIVND (reference sequence). With 2 bases clipped from V and 5 bases from J, the junction kept 23 bases outside the gene matches. The CDR3 extends over 21 amino acids. In DNA, the CDR3 is TGTGCCAGTAGTATAACGCGAACCGGACTAGCGGCACCTTCTGGGGCGGAGACCCAGTACTTC. Amino acid sequence: CASSITRTGLAAPSGAETQYF.

The chain couples TRBV27 to TRBJ2-3, with 13 bases fitting TRBD2. This CDR3 region has 21 residues. Germline loops: CDR1 MNHEY, CDR2 SMNVEV (reference sequence). V was pared by 6 bases and J by 4 bases, with 22 bases of the junction left unmatched. The CDR3 DNA is TGTGCCAGCAGCCAAACTACCCCGGGACTAGCGGGATTTTTTAGTGCAGATACGCAGTATTTT. Translating gives CASSQTTPGLAGFFSADTQYF.

The J gene is TRBJ1-1, the V gene TRBV5-6; 8 bases agree with TRBD1. The CDR3 covers 13 residues. Germline V gene lookup returns CDR1 SGHDT and CDR2 YYEEEE. V dropped 3 bases and J dropped 12; count of bases not matched to a gene: 10. The CDR3 DNA follows: TGTGCCAGCAGCTCGGGGGGACAGGCGAAATCTTTCTTT. Translating gives CASSSGGQAKSFF.

The chain is built from TRBV27 and TRBJ1-6; TRBD1 matches at 8 bases. Germline V gives CDR1 MNHEY, CDR2 SMNVEV (reference sequence). This CDR3 is built from 13 residues. Trimming took 4 bases from V and 7 from J; bases not matched to a gene: 0. CDR3 sequence (DNA): TGTGCCAGCAGTTGGACAGGGAATTCACCCCTCCACTTT. This sequence encodes CASSWTGNSPLHF.

The rearrangement uses TRBV9 and TRBJ1-2, with D tentatively TRBD1 (5 bases). V shed 2 bases and J shed 7 bases, with 12 bases lying between them. Per the germline V gene, CDR1 is SGDLS and CDR2 is YYNGEE. There are 13 residues in the CDR3. The CDR3 region is CASSVSGLLGYTF. Here the CDR3 DNA reads TGTGCCAGCAGCGTTTCAGGGTTGCTTGGCTACACCTTC.

A single count supports this clone. The V and J genes are TRBV18 and TRBJ2-2; D is ambiguous. The length of the CDR3 is 12 residues. Trimming took off 3 bases at V and 5 bases at J, with 4 bases between the two ends. CDR1 is KGHSH, CDR2 LQKENI, per germline. The CDR3 loop is CASSPLTGELFF. CDR3 nucleotide sequence: TGTGCCAGCTCACCCTTGACCGGGGAGCTGTTTTTT.

The chain carries TRBV27 and TRBJ1-1, with D uncertain. There are 13 residues in the CDR3. Germline loops: CDR1 MNHEY, CDR2 SMNVEV (reference sequence). V was trimmed by 6 bases and J by 4 bases, leaving 12 bases between them. CDR3: CASRKGGGTEAFF. CDR3 DNA sequence: TGTGCCAGCAGAAAGGGTGGAGGCACTGAAGCTTTCTTT.

The chain uses TRBV7-8 and TRBJ1-2; 7 bases fit TRBD1. CDR3 size: 21 residues. After removal of 4 bases from V and 0 bases from J, the junction contained 23 bases not matched to a gene. CDR1 and CDR2 from the germline V gene are SGHVS and FQNEAQ. The CDR3 DNA reads TGTGCCAGCAGCTCTAACCTCCCTTGGACCCGGGACAGAAAAGCTAACTATGGCTACACCTTC. Protein sequence: CASSSNLPWTRDRKANYGYTF.

The chain joins TRBV9 to TRBJ2-5; 12 bases are a match to TRBD1. Trimming at V came to 4 bases and at J to 5 bases, leaving 6 bases not matched to a gene. CDR3 length equals 15 residues. Germline CDR1 SGDLS, CDR2 YYNGEE. CDR3 bases: TGTGCCAGCAGCCGGGACAGGGGGCGCCGGGAGACCCAGTACTTC. Protein sequence: CASSRDRGRRETQYF.

The V call is TRBV11-2, the J call TRBJ1-4; TRBD1 matches 8 bases. Trimming took 4 bases from V and 8 from J; bases not matched to a gene: 9. The CDR3 spans 15 residues. Germline CDR1 is SGHAT and CDR2 is FQNNGV. The CDR3 DNA follows: TGTGCCAGCAGCTCGGGTCAGGGGGCAGGGGAAAAACTGTTTTTT. This translates into CASSSGQGAGEKLFF. The whole variable domain, remainder taken from reference TRBV11-2 and TRBJ1-4, is EAGVAQSPRYKIIEKRQSVAFWCNPISGHATLYWYQQILGQGPKLLIQFQNNGVVDDSQLPKDRFSAERLKGVDSTLKIQPAKLEDSAVYLCASSSGQGAGEKLFFGSGTQLSVL.

The CDR3 spells CASRPQGARGTEAFF. The CDR3 DNA follows: TGTGCCAGCAGGCCGCAGGGGGCGCGGGGCACTGAAGCTTTCTTT. V is TRBV6-5 and J is TRBJ1-1, with TRBD1 matching over 8 bases. The CDR3 length is 15 residues. With V trimmed by 6 bases and J by 4 bases, 10 bases remained unmatched. Per germline, CDR1 MNHEY and CDR2 SVGAGI.

The chain is built from TRBV5-1 and TRBJ1-4; weak D call: TRBD1 (5 bases). This CDR3 contains 15 residues. Germline V gene lookup returns CDR1 SGHRS and CDR2 YFSETQ. Trimming shortened V by 4 bases and J by 0 bases, and 10 bases separated the two germline ends. CDR3 in DNA: TGCGCCAGCAGCAGTGACAGACCAACTAATGAAAAACTGTTTTTT. Its translation is CASSSDRPTNEKLFF.

The rearrangement uses TRBV27 and TRBJ1-5; D unresolved. CDR1 and CDR2 from the germline V gene are MNHEY and SMNVEV (reference sequence). The CDR3 contains 14 residues. Trimming took off 3 bases at V and 1 base at J, with 7 bases between the two ends. The CDR3 DNA is TGTGCCAGCAGTTTGACGGAGAGCAATCAGCCCCAGCATTTT. The encoded protein is CASSLTESNQPQHF.

This chain uses TRBV2 with TRBJ2-3; D perhaps matches TRBD1 (6 bases). Germline V gene lookup returns CDR1 SNHLY and CDR2 FYNNEI. Trimming removed 2 bases at V and 0 bases at J, with 9 bases between. CDR3 size: 15 residues. The CDR3: CASSELQGSTDTQYF. For the CDR3, the DNA is TGTGCCAGCAGTGAACTACAGGGCAGCACAGATACGCAGTATTTT.

The rearrangement links TRBV5-1 to TRBJ1-3; the match to TRBD1 covers 8 bases. V was clipped by 0 bases and J by 8 bases; unmatched bases: 4. The CDR3 is 14 residues long. Germline values: CDR1 SGHRS, CDR2 YFSETQ. CDR3 DNA sequence: TGCGCCAGCAGCTTGGAAACAGGGGGGGACACCATATATTTT. Amino acids: CASSLETGGDTIYF.